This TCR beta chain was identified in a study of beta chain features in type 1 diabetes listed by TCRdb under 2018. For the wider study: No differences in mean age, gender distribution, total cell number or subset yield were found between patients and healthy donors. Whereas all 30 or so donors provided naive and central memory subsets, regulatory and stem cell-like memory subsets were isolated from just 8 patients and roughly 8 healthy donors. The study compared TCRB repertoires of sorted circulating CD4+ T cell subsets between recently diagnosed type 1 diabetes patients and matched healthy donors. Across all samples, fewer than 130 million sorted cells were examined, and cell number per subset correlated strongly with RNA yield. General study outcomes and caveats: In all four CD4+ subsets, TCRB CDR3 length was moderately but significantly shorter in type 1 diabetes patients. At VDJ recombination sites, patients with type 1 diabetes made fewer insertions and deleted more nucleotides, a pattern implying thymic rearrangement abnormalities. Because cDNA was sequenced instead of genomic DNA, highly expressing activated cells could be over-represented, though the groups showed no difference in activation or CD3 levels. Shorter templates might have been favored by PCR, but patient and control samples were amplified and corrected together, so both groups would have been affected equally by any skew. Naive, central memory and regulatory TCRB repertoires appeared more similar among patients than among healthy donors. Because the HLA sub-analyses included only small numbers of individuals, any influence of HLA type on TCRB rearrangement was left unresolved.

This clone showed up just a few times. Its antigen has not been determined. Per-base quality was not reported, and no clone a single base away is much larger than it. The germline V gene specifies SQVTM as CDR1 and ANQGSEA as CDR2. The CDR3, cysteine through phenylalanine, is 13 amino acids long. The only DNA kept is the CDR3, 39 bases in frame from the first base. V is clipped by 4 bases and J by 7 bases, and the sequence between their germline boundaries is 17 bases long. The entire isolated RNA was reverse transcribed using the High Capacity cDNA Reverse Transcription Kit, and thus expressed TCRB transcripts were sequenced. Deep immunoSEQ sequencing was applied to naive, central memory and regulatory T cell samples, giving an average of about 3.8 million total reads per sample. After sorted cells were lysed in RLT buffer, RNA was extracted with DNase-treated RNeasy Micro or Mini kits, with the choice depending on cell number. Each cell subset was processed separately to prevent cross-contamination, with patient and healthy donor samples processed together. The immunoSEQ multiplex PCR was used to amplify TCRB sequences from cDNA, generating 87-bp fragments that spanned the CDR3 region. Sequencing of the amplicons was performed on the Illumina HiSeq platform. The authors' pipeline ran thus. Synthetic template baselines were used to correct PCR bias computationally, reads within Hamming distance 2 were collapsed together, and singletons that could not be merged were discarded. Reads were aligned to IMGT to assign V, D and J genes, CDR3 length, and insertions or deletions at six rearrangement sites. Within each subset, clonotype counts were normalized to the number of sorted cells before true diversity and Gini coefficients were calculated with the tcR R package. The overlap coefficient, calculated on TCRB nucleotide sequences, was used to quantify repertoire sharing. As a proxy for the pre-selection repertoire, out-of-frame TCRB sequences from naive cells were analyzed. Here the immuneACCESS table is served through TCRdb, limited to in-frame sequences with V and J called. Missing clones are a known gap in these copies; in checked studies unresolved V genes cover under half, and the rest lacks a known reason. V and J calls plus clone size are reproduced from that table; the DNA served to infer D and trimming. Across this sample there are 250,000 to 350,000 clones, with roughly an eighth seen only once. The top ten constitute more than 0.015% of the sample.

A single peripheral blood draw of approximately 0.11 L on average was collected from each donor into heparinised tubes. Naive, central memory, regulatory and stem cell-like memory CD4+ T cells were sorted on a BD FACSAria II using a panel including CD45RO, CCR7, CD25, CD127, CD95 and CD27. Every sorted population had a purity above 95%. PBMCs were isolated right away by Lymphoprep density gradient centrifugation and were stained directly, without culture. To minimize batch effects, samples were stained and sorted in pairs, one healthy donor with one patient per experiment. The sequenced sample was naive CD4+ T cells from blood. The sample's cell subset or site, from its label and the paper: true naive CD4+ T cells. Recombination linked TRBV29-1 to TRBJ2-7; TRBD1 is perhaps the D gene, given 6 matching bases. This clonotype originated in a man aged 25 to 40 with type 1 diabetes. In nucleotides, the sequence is TGCAGCGTTGCGGGACAAACCGCTCGGGAGCAGTACTTC. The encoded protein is CSVAGQTAREQYF.